This TCR beta chain was recorded in a study of shared clonotypes between healthy human individuals. Findings and limits, study-wide: Sampling covered nothing but blood. Tissue TCR repertoires likely differ from those found in blood.

CDR1 and CDR2 from the germline V gene are SNHLY and FYNNEI. This CDR3 has 14 residues. Trimming shortened V by 6 bases and J by 4 bases, and 13 bases separated the two germline ends. The donors, healthy adults who were HIV-negative, had experienced no recent acute infections or vaccinations. Every donor, a Caucasian adult, lived in Nashville, Tennessee. With respect to this clone: Its antigen is currently unknown.

Each replicate PCR on the sorted subsets used 200 to 250 ng DNA (around 30,000 T cell genomes). Assay used: immunoSEQ multiplex PCR; TCRdb lists only in-frame clones, some missing. The sample carries 550,000 to 800,000 clones, less than 85% recorded once. This receptor was identified in a woman aged 30 to 39 in good health. Material: memory CD4+ T cells sorted from blood. Subset indicated: CD45RA-negative fraction. The chain joins TRBV2 to TRBJ1-5; tentative D call: TRBD1 (6 bases). The CDR3 is CASRRTVRNQPQHF. DNA for the CDR3: TGTGCCAGCAGGAGGACAGTACGAAATCAGCCCCAGCATTTT. Combining the CDR3 with reference TRBV2 and TRBJ1-5 gives the whole variable domain EPEVTQTPSHQVTQMGQEVILRCVPISNHLYFYWYRQILGQKVEFLVSFYNNEISEKSEIFDDQFSVERPDGSNFTLKIRSTKLEDSAMYFCASRRTVRNQPQHFGDGTRLSIL.